The following is a T cell receptor (beta chain) sequence with its context. The data derive from a study of T cells in Graves' hyperthyroidism and ophthalmopathy. RNA transcripts were the template for amplifying TCR beta CDR3 regions. Using the HTBI primer set, a first-round RT-PCR was run on the TCR CDR3. TCRdb re-called the multiplex PCR reads through MiXCR, storing one row per CDR3 protein. The sample lists approximately 620,000 distinct CDR3 sequences; approximately 14% were seen once. Germline CDR1 is LNHDA and CDR2 is SQIVND (reference sequence). The CDR3 covers 14 residues. Trimming pared 3 bases from V and 3 bases from J, leaving 9 bases between.

Specimen: blood. This receptor was identified in a woman between 25 and 40 years old with Graves' hyperthyroidism that later progressed to Graves' ophthalmopathy. V gene TRBV19 combines with J gene TRBJ2-1; no clear D. The CDR3 DNA reads TGTGCCAGTAGTATTGTGGAACGCTACAATGAGCAGTTCTTC. Translating it yields CASSIVERYNEQFF.